These T cell receptor beta chains were read from a single sample in a study of blood T cell repertoires in COVID-19. The assay was immunoSEQ multiplex PCR, and TCRdb's table has in-frame clones only and misses some. The sample yields 75,000 to 95,000 clones, around 88% seen once. The sequenced material came from peripheral blood. These receptors were taken from a man aged 60 to 69 with acute or convalescent COVID-19. CDR3s include the opening cysteine and the closing phenylalanine or tryptophan. The D gene is left open where the match is weak. Only part of the rows carry a size: once, few, many, or a class if the clone is expanded.

j_gene	d_gene	abundance	v_gene	CDR3aa	CDR3nt
TRBJ1-6	-	-	TRBV23-1	CASSHGREDSPLHF	TGCGCCAGCAGTCACGGCAGGGAAGATTCACCCCTCCACTTT
TRBJ1-2	TRBD1	-	TRBV18	CASSLSTGGDYGYTF	TGTGCCAGCTCACTAAGCACAGGGGGCGACTATGGCTACACCTTC
TRBJ1-1	-	-	TRBV30	CAWIRGGTEAFF	TGTGCCTGGATACGGGGTGGCACTGAAGCTTTCTTT
TRBJ1-5	-	once	TRBV4-1	CASSQATTGSSNQPQHF	TGCGCCAGCAGCCAAGCTACTACAGGGTCGAGCAATCAGCCCCAGCATTTT
TRBJ2-2	-	few	TRBV11-2	CASNPRVTGELFF	TGTGCCAGCAACCCCAGGGTCACCGGGGAGCTGTTTTTT
TRBJ2-5	TRBD1	-	TRBV5-4	CASSARTGEETQYF	TGTGCCAGCAGCGCGAGGACAGGGGAAGAGACCCAGTACTTC
TRBJ2-1	TRBD1	-	TRBV7-2	CASSLAGRQGYNEQFF	TGTGCCAGCAGCTTAGCGGGAAGACAGGGCTACAATGAGCAGTTCTTC
TRBJ1-2	-	-	TRBV19	CASSYSVQTQRYGYTF	TGTGCCAGTAGTTATTCGGTGCAAACCCAACGGTATGGCTACACCTTC
TRBJ1-5	TRBD1	-	TRBV6-5	CASTGGGGNQPQHF	TGTGCCAGCACAGGGGGTGGAGGCAATCAGCCCCAGCATTTT
TRBJ1-4	-	-	TRBV7-2	CASRYTATNEKLFF	TGTGCCAGCAGGTACACAGCAACTAATGAAAAACTGTTTTTT
TRBJ1-2	TRBD1	-	TRBV2	CASSERDRGPDNYGYTF	TGTGCCAGCAGTGAACGGGACAGGGGGCCGGATAACTATGGCTACACCTTC
TRBJ2-1	TRBD2	-	TRBV30	CAWAGTSEYNEQFF	TGTGCCTGGGCCGGGACTAGCGAATACAATGAGCAGTTCTTC
TRBJ2-5	TRBD1	-	TRBV13	CASSLGDRGQTQYF	TGTGCCAGCAGCTTAGGGGACAGGGGCCAGACCCAGTACTTC
TRBJ1-4	-	-	TRBV7-2	CASSPGPTNEKLFF	TGTGCCAGCAGCCCAGGGCCAACTAATGAAAAACTGTTTTTT
TRBJ2-2	TRBD2	-	TRBV5-6	CASSPTSGGTTGELFF	TGTGCCAGCAGCCCAACTAGCGGGGGAACAACCGGGGAGCTGTTTTTT
TRBJ1-2	TRBD1	-	TRBV19	CASSTSQGAFYGYTF	TGTGCCAGTAGTACCAGCCAGGGGGCTTTCTATGGCTACACCTTC
TRBJ2-5	TRBD2	-	TRBV6-5	CATREGETQYF	TGTGCCACCCGGGAGGGGGAGACCCAGTACTTC
TRBJ2-3	TRBD2	-	TRBV3-1/TRBV3-2	CASSQDWGGDTDTQYF	TGTGCCAGCAGCCAAGACTGGGGGGGAGACACAGATACGCAGTATTTT
TRBJ2-3	-	-	TRBV2	CASSENRWDTQYF	TGTGCCAGCAGTGAAAACAGATGGGATACGCAGTATTTT
TRBJ1-2	TRBD1	-	TRBV6-5	CASSLDRSTNYGYTF	TGTGCCAGCAGTTTGGACAGGAGTACTAACTATGGCTACACCTTC
TRBJ2-7	-	few	TRBV11-2	CASSSFYEQYF	TGTGCCAGCAGCTCCTTTTACGAGCAGTACTTC
TRBJ1-1	-	-	TRBV3-1/TRBV3-2	CASSLLANTEAFF	TGTGCCAGCAGCCTACTAGCTAACACTGAAGCTTTCTTT
TRBJ1-3	-	-	TRBV15	CATGPLTGNTIYF	TGTGCCACCGGCCCTTTGACTGGAAACACCATATATTTT
TRBJ2-3	TRBD1	-	TRBV5-4	CASSSGTDTDTQYF	TGTGCCAGCAGCTCGGGGACAGACACAGATACGCAGTATTTT
TRBJ1-5	-	-	TRBV5-5	CASSLVSDQPQHF	TGTGCCAGCAGCTTGGTGTCTGATCAGCCCCAGCATTTT
TRBJ2-7	TRBD2	few	TRBV10-3	CAISESMGGIYEQYF	TGTGCCATCAGTGAGTCGATGGGGGGGATCTACGAGCAGTACTTC
TRBJ1-6	-	-	TRBV11-2	CASSGSDRTAYNSPLHF	TGTGCCAGCAGCGGCTCAGATCGGACAGCCTATAATTCACCCCTCCACTTT
TRBJ2-1	TRBD2	-	TRBV3-1/TRBV3-2	CASSRIIAGGRFNEQFF	TGTGCCAGCAGCCGGATAATAGCGGGGGGGCGGTTTAATGAGCAGTTCTTC
TRBJ1-2	TRBD1	-	TRBV19	CASSIGGQEAYTF	TGTGCCAGTAGTATAGGGGGACAGGAGGCCTACACCTTC
TRBJ1-1	TRBD1	few	TRBV6-5	CASSFGQGNTEAFF	TGTGCCAGCAGTTTCGGACAGGGGAACACTGAAGCTTTCTTT
TRBJ1-1	-	-	TRBV5-1	CASRPQENTEAFF	TGCGCCAGCAGACCACAAGAGAACACTGAAGCTTTCTTT
TRBJ2-2	TRBD1	-	TRBV29-1	CSVKQSATGASGELFF	TGCAGCGTTAAACAATCCGCGACAGGGGCCTCCGGGGAGCTGTTTTTT
TRBJ2-1	-	-	TRBV4-2	CASSQDSARSYNEQFF	TGTGCCAGCAGCCAAGATAGTGCTAGATCCTACAATGAGCAGTTCTTC
TRBJ2-3	-	-	TRBV30	CAWSVPGTDTQYF	TGTGCCTGGAGTGTCCCCGGCACAGATACGCAGTATTTT
TRBJ2-7	TRBD1	-	TRBV27	CASSPGTGGHEQYF	TGTGCCAGCAGTCCCGGGACAGGGGGCCACGAGCAGTACTTC
TRBJ2-7	TRBD2	-	TRBV6-6	CACRNSGAYEQYF	TGTGCCTGCAGGAATAGCGGGGCCTACGAGCAGTACTTC